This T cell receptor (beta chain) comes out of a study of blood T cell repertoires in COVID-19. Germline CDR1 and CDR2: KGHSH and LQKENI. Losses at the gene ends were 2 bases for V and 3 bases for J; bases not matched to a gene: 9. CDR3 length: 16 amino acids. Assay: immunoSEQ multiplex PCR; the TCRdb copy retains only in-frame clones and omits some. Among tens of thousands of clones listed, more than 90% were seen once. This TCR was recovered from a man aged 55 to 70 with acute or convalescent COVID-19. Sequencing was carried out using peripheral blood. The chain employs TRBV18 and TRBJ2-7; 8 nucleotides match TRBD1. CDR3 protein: CASSPGAGRGLYEQYF. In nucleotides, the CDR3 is TGTGCCAGCTCACCAGGGGCAGGCAGGGGGCTCTACGAGCAGTACTTC.